This T cell receptor beta chain originates from a study of response to subunit inactivated influenza vaccine. Study-level results: The authors put forward the suggestion that each seasonal influenza vaccination may bring in only a limited number of new T cells.

TCRdb analysed the RT-PCR reads with MiXCR anew, one entry per CDR3 protein. This sample has approximately 730,000 distinct CDR3 sequences; approximately 15% occur once, and the top ten carry around 6.5%. This clonotype was observed a handful of times. Its antigen is unknown. The V gene's germline CDR1 is ENHRY and CDR2 SYGVKD. The CDR3 length is 13 residues. Trimming removed 2 bases from V and 2 bases from J, with 7 bases in between. The chain carries TRBV10-3 and TRBJ2-7; D is undetermined. The starting material was PBMCs from blood, obtained approximately 15 days before vaccination. The sequence came from a man between 45 and 60 years old who received an inactivated influenza vaccine. CDR3 coding DNA: TGTGCCATCAGTGAGCCAGACACCTACGAGCAGTACTTC. Encoded protein: CAISEPDTYEQYF.